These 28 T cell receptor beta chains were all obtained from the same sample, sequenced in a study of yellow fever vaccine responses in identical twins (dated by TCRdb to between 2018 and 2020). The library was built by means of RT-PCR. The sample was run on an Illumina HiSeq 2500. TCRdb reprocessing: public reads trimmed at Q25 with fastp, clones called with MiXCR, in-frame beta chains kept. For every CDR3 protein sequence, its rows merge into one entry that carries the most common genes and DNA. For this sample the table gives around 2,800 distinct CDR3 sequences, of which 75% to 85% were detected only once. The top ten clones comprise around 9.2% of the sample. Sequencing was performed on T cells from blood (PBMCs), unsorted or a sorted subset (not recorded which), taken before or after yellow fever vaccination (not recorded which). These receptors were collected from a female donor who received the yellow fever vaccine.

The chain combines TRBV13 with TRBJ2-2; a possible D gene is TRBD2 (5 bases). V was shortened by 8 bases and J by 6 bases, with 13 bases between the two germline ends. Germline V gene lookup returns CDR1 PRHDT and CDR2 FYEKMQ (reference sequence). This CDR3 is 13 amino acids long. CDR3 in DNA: TGTGCCAGCCGCAGAGGGAGATCCGGGGAGCTGTTTTTT. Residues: CASRRGRSGELFF. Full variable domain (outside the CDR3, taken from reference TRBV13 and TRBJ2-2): AAGVIQSPRHLIKEKRETATLKCYPIPRHDTVYWYQQGPGQDPQFLISFYEKMQSDKGSIPDRFSAQQFSDYHSELNMSSLELGDSALYFCASRRGRSGELFFGEGSRLTVL.

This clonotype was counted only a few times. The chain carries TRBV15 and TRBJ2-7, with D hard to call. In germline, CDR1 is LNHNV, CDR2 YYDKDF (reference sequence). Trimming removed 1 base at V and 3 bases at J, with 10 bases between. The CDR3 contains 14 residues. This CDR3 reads CATSRGPGNYEQYF. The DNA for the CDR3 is TGTGCCACCAGCAGAGGTCCAGGAAACTACGAGCAGTACTTC.

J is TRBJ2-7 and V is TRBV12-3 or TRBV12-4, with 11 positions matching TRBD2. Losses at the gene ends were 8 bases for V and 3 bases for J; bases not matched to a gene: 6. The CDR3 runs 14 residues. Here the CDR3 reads CASARGTSGYEQYV. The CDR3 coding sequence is TGTGCCAGCGCTCGTGGGACTAGCGGCTACGAGCAGTACGTC.

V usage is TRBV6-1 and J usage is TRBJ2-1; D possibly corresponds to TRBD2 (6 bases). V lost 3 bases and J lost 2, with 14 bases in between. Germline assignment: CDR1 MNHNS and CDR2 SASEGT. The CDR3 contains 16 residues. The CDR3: CASSELHGEAYNEQFF. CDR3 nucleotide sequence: TGTGCCAGCAGTGAGTTGCACGGGGAGGCCTACAATGAGCAGTTCTTC.

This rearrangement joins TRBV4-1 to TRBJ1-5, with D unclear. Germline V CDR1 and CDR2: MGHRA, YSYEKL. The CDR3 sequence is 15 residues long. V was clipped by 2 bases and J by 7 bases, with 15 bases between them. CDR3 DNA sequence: TGCGCCAGCAGCCAACCAGGTTTCTTACTCCAGCCCCAGCATTTT. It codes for CASSQPGFLLQPQHF.

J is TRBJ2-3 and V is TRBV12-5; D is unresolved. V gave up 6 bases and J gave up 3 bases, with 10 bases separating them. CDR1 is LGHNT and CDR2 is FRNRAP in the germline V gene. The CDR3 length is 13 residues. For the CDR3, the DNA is TGTGCTAGTGGACCTTCGACGACAGATACGCAGTATTTT. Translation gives CASGPSTTDTQYF.

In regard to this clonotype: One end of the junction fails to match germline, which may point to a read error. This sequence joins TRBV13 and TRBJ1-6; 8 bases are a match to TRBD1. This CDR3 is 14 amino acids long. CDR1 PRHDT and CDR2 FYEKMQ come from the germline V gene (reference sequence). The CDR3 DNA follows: TGTGCCAGCAGCATAGGGACAGGACTTACACCCCTCCACTTT. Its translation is CASSIGTGLTPLHF.

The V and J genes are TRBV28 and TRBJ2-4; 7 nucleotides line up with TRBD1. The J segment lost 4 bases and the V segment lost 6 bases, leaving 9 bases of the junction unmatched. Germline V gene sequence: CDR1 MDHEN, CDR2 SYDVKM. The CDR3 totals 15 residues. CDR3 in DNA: TGTGCCAGCAGCTGGGTCGGGACAGAGAAAAACATTCAGTACTTC. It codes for CASSWVGTEKNIQYF.

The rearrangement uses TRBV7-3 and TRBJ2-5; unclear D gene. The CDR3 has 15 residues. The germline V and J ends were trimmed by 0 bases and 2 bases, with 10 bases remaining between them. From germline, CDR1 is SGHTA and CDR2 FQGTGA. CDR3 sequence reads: CASSLTGRDQETQYF. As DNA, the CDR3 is TGTGCCAGCAGCTTAACGGGCAGAGATCAAGAGACCCAGTACTTC.

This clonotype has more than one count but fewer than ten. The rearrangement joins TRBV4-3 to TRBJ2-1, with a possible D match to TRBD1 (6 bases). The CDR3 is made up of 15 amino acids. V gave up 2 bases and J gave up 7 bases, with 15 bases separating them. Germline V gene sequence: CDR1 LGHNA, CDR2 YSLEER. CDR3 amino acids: CASSQFGQLANEQFF. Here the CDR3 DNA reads TGCGCCAGCAGCCAATTTGGACAGCTGGCGAATGAGCAGTTCTTC.

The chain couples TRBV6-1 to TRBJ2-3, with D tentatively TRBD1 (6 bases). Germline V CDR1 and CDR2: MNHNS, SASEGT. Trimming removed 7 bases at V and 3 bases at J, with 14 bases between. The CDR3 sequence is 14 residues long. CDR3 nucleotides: TGTGCCAGCACCCAACAGGGAAGGACAGATACGCAGTATTTT. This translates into CASTQQGRTDTQYF.

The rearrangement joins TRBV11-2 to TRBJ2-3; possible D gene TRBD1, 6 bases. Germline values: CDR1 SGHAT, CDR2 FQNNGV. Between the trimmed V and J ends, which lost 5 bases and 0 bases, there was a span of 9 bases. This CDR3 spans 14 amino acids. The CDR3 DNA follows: TGTGCCAGCAGCCGGACAGTTAGCACAGATACGCAGTATTTT. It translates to CASSRTVSTDTQYF.

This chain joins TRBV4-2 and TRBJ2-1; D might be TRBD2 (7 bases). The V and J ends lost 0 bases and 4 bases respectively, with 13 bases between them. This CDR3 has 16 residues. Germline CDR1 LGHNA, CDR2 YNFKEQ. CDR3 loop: CASSQDGGGDYNEQFF. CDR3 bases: TGTGCCAGCAGCCAAGATGGCGGGGGCGATTACAATGAGCAGTTCTTC.

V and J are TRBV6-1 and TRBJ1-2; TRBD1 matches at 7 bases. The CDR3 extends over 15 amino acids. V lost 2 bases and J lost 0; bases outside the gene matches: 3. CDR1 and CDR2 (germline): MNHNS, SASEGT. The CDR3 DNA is TGTGCCAGCAGTGAATGGACAGGACCTAACTATGGCTACACCTTC. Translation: CASSEWTGPNYGYTF.

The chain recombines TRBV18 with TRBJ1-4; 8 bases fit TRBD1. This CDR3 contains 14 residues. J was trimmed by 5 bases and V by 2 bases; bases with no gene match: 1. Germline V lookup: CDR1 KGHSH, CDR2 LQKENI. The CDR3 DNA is TGTGCCAGCTCACCAGGACAGGGAAATGAAAAACTGTTTTTT. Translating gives CASSPGQGNEKLFF.

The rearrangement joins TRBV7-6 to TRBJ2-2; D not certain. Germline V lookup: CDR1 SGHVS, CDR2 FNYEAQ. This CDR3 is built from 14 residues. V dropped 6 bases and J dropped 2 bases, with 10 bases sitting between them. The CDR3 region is CASRRDYNTGELFF. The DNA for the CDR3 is TGTGCCAGCAGAAGGGATTACAACACCGGGGAGCTGTTTTTT.

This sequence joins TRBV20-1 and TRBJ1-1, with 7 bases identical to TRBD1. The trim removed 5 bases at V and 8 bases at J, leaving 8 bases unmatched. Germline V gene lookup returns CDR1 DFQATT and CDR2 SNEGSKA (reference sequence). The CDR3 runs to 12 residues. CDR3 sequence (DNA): TGCAGTGCTCCCTGGACAGGCCCCGAAGCTTTCTTT. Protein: CSAPWTGPEAFF.

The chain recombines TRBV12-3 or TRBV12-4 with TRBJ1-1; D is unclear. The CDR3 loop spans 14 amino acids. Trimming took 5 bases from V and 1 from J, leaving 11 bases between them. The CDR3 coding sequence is TGTGCCAGCAGTCCCGACCTATGGAACACTGAAGCTTTCTTT. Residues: CASSPDLWNTEAFF.

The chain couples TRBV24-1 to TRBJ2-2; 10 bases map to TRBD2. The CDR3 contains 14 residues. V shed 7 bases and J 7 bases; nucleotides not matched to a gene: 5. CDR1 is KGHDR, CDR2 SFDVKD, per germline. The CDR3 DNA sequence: TGTGCCACCAGCAGCGGGGGGGCCATCGGGGAGCTGTTTTTT. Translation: CATSSGGAIGELFF.

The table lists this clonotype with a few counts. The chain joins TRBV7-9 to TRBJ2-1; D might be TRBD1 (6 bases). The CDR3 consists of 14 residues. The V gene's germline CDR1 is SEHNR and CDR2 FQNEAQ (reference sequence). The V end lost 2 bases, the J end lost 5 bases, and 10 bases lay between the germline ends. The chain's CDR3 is CASSLPGQNNEQFF. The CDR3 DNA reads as TGTGCCAGCAGCTTACCCGGACAGAACAATGAGCAGTTCTTC. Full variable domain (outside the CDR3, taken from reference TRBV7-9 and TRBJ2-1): DTGVSQNPRHKITKRGQNVTFRCDPISEHNRLYWYRQTLGQGPEFLTYFQNEAQLEKSRLLSDRFSAERPKGSFSTLEIQRTEQGDSAMYLCASSLPGQNNEQFFGPGTRLTVL.

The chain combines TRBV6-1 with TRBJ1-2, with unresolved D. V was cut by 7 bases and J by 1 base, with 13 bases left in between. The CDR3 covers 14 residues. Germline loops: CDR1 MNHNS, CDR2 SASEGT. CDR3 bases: TGTGCCAGCAACTCAATTTTCCTTAACTATGGCTACACCTTC. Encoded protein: CASNSIFLNYGYTF.

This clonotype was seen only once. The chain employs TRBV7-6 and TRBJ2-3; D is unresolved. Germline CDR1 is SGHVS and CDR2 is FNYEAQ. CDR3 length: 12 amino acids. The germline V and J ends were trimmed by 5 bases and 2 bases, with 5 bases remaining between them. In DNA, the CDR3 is TGTGCCAGCAGCACACTCACAGATACGCAGTATTTT. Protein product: CASSTLTDTQYF.

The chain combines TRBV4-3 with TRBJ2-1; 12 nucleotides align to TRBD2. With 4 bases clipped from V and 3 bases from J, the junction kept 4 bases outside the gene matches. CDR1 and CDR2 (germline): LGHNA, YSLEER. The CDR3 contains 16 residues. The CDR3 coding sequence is TGCGCCAGCAGCCGAGAGACTAGCGGGGGCTACAATGAGCAGTTCTTC. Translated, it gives CASSRETSGGYNEQFF.

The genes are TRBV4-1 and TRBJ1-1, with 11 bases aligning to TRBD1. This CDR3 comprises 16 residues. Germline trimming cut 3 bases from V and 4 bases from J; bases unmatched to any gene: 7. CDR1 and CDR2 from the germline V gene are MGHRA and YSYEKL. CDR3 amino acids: CASSQATGTGGTEAFF. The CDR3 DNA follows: TGCGCCAGCAGCCAGGCTACCGGGACAGGGGGCACTGAAGCTTTCTTT.

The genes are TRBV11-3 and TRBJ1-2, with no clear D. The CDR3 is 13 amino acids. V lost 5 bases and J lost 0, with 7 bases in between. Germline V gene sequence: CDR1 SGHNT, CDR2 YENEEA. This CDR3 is CASSPTTNYGYTF. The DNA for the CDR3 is TGTGCCAGCAGCCCTACAACTAACTATGGCTACACCTTC. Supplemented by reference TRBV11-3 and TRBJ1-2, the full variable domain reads EAGVVQSPRYKIIEKKQPVAFWCNPISGHNTLYWYLQNLGQGPELLIRYENEEAVDDSQLPKDRFSAERLKGVDSTLKIQPAELGDSAVYLCASSPTTNYGYTFGSGTRLTVV.

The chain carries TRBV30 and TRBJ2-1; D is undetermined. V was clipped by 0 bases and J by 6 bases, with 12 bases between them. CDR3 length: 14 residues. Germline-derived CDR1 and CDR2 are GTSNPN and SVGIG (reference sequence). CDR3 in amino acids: CAWSVQPGTNEQFF. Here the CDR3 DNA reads TGTGCCTGGAGTGTACAGCCGGGCACCAATGAGCAGTTCTTC. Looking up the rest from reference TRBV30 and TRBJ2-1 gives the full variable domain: SQTIHQWPATLVQPVGSPLSLECTVEGTSNPNLYWYRQAAGRGLQLLFYSVGIGQISSEVPQNLSASRPQDRQFILSSKKLLLSDSGFYLCAWSVQPGTNEQFFGPGTRLTVL.

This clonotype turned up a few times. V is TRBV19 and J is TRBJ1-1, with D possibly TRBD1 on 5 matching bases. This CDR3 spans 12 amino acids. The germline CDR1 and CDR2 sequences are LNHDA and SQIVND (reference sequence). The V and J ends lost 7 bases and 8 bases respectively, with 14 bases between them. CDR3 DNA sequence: TGTGCCAGTAACCTAAACCGGGGGGAAGCTTTCTTT. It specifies CASNLNRGEAFF.

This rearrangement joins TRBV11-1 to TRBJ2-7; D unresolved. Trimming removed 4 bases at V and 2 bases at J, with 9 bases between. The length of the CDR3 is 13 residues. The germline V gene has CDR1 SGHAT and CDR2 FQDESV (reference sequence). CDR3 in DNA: TGTGCCAGCAGCTGGGTAGGGACCTACGAGCAGTACTTC. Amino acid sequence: CASSWVGTYEQYF.